The 32 T cell receptor beta chains reported below all come from one sample, sequenced in a study of cytomegalovirus exposure and HLA in healthy donors. The PCR had 60 Vbeta and 13 Jbeta primers. Generated by immunoSEQ multiplex PCR, the TCRdb table keeps only in-frame clones and is missing some. The sample lists over 150,000 clones; about three quarters were seen once. The source material was PBMCs. Source of these receptors: a woman in her forties or fifties in good health and CMV-seropositive.

The V and J genes are TRBV7-2 and TRBJ2-7, with 12 bases fitting TRBD2. Trimming removed 5 bases from V and 6 bases from J; junction bases left unmatched: 5. The length of the CDR3 is 14 residues. CDR1 is SGHTA and CDR2 is FQGNSA in the germline V gene. The CDR3 DNA follows: TGTGCCAGCAGCCCGGGGACTAGCGGGTCCGAGCAGTACTTC. Protein: CASSPGTSGSEQYF.

The chain carries TRBV30 and TRBJ1-1, with D perhaps TRBD1 (6 bases). The CDR3 is 11 residues long. Trimming stripped 5 bases from V and 5 bases from J, with 9 bases between. Germline assignment: CDR1 GTSNPN and CDR2 SVGIG (reference sequence). The CDR3 is CAWEGGTEAFF. The CDR3 nucleotides read TGTGCCTGGGAGGGGGGGACTGAAGCTTTCTTT.

V and J are TRBV19 and TRBJ1-1; TRBD1 agrees at 7 bases. Looked up from germline, CDR1 is LNHDA and CDR2 is SQIVND (reference sequence). Trimming cost V 5 bases and J 6 bases; bases outside gene matches: 9. The CDR3 has 14 residues. The CDR3 is CASSVDRERAEAFF. DNA of the CDR3: TGTGCCAGTAGTGTTGACAGGGAAAGAGCTGAAGCTTTCTTT.

The rearrangement joins TRBV19 to TRBJ2-7; TRBD1 matches 9 bases. Germline CDR1 LNHDA, CDR2 SQIVND (reference sequence). The length of the CDR3 is 13 residues. V was pared by 5 bases and J by 4 bases, with 3 bases of the junction left unmatched. The CDR3 here is CASSFGQGYEQYF. The CDR3 DNA reads as TGTGCCAGTAGTTTTGGACAGGGGTACGAGCAGTACTTC.

The V and J genes are TRBV6-4 and TRBJ2-6; no definite D call. The CDR3 is made up of 15 amino acids. Germline V lookup: CDR1 MRHNA, CDR2 SNTAGT. The V end lost 4 bases, the J end lost 0 bases, and 7 bases lay between the germline ends. For the CDR3, the DNA is TGTGCCAGCAGTGTCGATAGCTCTGGGGCCAACGTCCTGACTTTC. It is translated as CASSVDSSGANVLTF.

CDR3 sequence: CASSVRTSSDTQYF. For the CDR3, the DNA is TGTGCCAGCAGCGTCCGGACTAGTTCCGATACGCAGTATTTT. The genes are TRBV13 and TRBJ2-3, with TRBD2 identical over 7 bases. V lost 5 bases, J lost 6 bases, and 8 bases stayed unmatched. The CDR3 contains 14 residues. CDR1 PRHDT and CDR2 FYEKMQ come from the germline V gene (reference sequence).

This rearrangement joins TRBV5-1 to TRBJ2-7; perhaps TRBD1 as D (6 bases). Germline CDR1 SGHRS, CDR2 YFSETQ. This CDR3 has 15 amino acids. V was trimmed by 0 bases and J by 0 bases, leaving 10 bases between them. CDR3 region: CASSLEQGGSYEQYF. In DNA form, the CDR3 reads TGCGCCAGCAGCTTGGAACAGGGTGGCTCCTACGAGCAGTACTTC. The variable domain in full, completed from reference TRBV5-1 and TRBJ2-7, reads KAGVTQTPRYLIKTRGQQVTLSCSPISGHRSVSWYQQTPGQGLQFLFEYFSETQRNKGNFPGRFSGRQFSNSRSEMNVSTLELGDSALYLCASSLEQGGSYEQYFGPGTRLTVT.

The J gene is TRBJ2-3, the V gene TRBV29-1; 9 nucleotides agree with TRBD2. V was pared by 3 bases and J by 3 bases, with 4 bases of the junction left unmatched. Germline V gene data show CDR1 as SQVTM and CDR2 as ANQGSEA. This CDR3 is built from 14 residues. CDR3 region: CSVDLAGSTDTQYF. CDR3 in DNA: TGCAGCGTTGACCTAGCGGGGAGTACAGATACGCAGTATTTT.

This clone was detected only once. The rearrangement uses TRBV7-8 and TRBJ1-1; a weak D match, TRBD1 (5 bases). The CDR3 spans 15 residues. V was trimmed by 6 bases and J by 4 bases, leaving 18 bases between them. The germline CDR1 and CDR2 sequences are SGHVS and FQNEAQ. The CDR3 nucleotides are TGTGCCAGCAGACATTCAGGGATTCGCGCCACTGAAGCTTTCTTT. Translated: CASRHSGIRATEAFF. Full variable domain (outside the CDR3, taken from reference TRBV7-8 and TRBJ1-1): GAGVSQSPRYKVAKRGQDVALRCDPISGHVSLFWYQQALGQGPEFLTYFQNEAQLDKSGLPSDRFFAERPEGSVSTLKIQRTQQEDSAVYLCASRHSGIRATEAFFGQGTRLTVV.

This clone was seen a single time. The V call is TRBV7-9, the J call TRBJ1-1; TRBD1 is a possible D gene (5 bases). Germline lookup yields CDR1 SEHNR and CDR2 FQNEAQ (reference sequence). V lost 4 bases and J 3 bases, leaving 15 bases between the germline ends. This CDR3 has 15 amino acids. In nucleotides, the CDR3 is TGTGCCAGCAGCTCTACGGGGGGGACGGACACTGAAGCTTTCTTT. It encodes CASSSTGGTDTEAFF.

The chain uses TRBV7-2 and TRBJ1-1; no reliable D call. The CDR3 length is 14 residues. V was pared by 4 bases and J by 6 bases, with 15 bases between. CDR1 and CDR2 (germline): SGHTA, FQGNSA. The CDR3 spells CASSSGPGGSEAFF. The CDR3 DNA follows: TGTGCCAGCAGCTCCGGACCCGGCGGGTCTGAAGCTTTCTTT. The full variable domain, in which reference TRBV7-2 and TRBJ1-1 provide the parts outside the CDR3, is GAGVSQSPSNKVTEKGKDVELRCDPISGHTALYWYRQSLGQGLEFLIYFQGNSAPDKSGLPSDRFSAERTGGSVSTLTIQRTQQEDSAVYLCASSSGPGGSEAFFGQGTRLTVV.

In its sample, this clone was seen a few times. The chain uses TRBV2 and TRBJ1-4; tentative D call: TRBD1 (6 bases). This CDR3 has 15 residues. Trimming took 3 bases from V and 1 from J, leaving 9 bases between them. The germline gives CDR1 SNHLY, CDR2 FYNNEI. The CDR3 region has the DNA TGTGCCAGCAGTGACCCGACAGGAACTAATGAAAAACTGTTTTTT. Its translation: CASSDPTGTNEKLFF.

This clone was seen a handful of times. The V and J genes are TRBV5-4 and TRBJ2-7; TRBD2 matches 8 bases. The V segment lost 2 bases and the J segment 3 bases; nucleotides outside the gene matches: 10. CDR1 is SGHNT, CDR2 YYREEE, per germline (reference sequence). CDR3 length: 16 amino acids. The CDR3 DNA reads TGTGCCAGCAGCTTCGGAGGCGGGGGGAGAGGCTACGAGCAGTACTTC. This codes for CASSFGGGGRGYEQYF.

This clone was detected a few times. V and J are TRBV27 and TRBJ2-5; no clear D gene. Per the germline V gene, CDR1 is MNHEY and CDR2 is SMNVEV (reference sequence). This CDR3 is 14 amino acids long. V dropped 5 bases and J dropped 9 bases, with 19 bases sitting between them. CDR3 region: CASSPLSRVVAQYF. CDR3 nucleotide sequence: TGTGCCAGCAGTCCCCTGTCCCGGGTTGTGGCCCAGTACTTC.

The J gene is TRBJ2-2, the V gene TRBV5-1, with TRBD2 identical over 10 bases. The CDR3 has 15 residues. The germline V gene has CDR1 SGHRS and CDR2 YFSETQ. V shed 4 bases, J shed 2 bases, and the junction held 2 bases outside the gene matches. In DNA, the CDR3 is TGCGCCAGCAGCGGACTAGCGGAAAACACCGGGGAGCTGTTTTTT. Translating it yields CASSGLAENTGELFF.

In its sample, this clone was seen a few times. The rearrangement uses TRBV5-6 and TRBJ2-1; 10 bases map to TRBD2. The germline V gene encodes CDR1 SGHDT and CDR2 YYEEEE. Trimming took 4 bases from V and 8 from J; bases not matched to a gene: 12. This CDR3 is built from 16 residues. The CDR3 DNA is TGTGCCAGCAGCCGAGCTGGACTAGCGGAAAGGTATGAGCAGTTCTTC. Amino acid sequence: CASSRAGLAERYEQFF.

This chain uses TRBV11-2 with TRBJ1-2, with TRBD1 matching 7 bases. Germline values: CDR1 SGHAT, CDR2 FQNNGV. Trimming cost V 5 bases and J 8 bases; bases outside gene matches: 8. The CDR3 is 13 amino acids. The chain's CDR3 is CASSPSGTDGYTF. For the CDR3, the DNA is TGTGCCAGCAGCCCTTCGGGGACAGACGGCTACACCTTC.

The J gene is TRBJ1-1, the V gene TRBV20-1; D is uncertain. This CDR3 contains 11 residues. Deletions cut 4 bases from V and 10 bases from J, with 13 bases between. The V gene's germline CDR1 is DFQATT and CDR2 SNEGSKA (reference sequence). DNA of the CDR3: TGCAGTGCTAACTCTCACCTCGGAGCTTTCTTT. It codes for CSANSHLGAFF.

Details on this clone: The junction and the germline gene differ at one end; a read error may be behind it. The V and J genes are TRBV7-9 and TRBJ1-2; D unresolved. CDR1 SEHNR and CDR2 FQNEAQ come from the germline V gene (reference sequence). The CDR3 extends over 14 amino acids. CDR3 sequence (DNA): TGTGCCAGCACCTTAATCGGGGAGAACTATGGCTACACCTTC. The encoded protein is CASTLIGENYGYTF.

CDR3 residues: CASRRTSGGDDRYF. The CDR3 DNA reads TGTGCCAGCAGACGGACTAGCGGGGGGGACGATCGGTACTTC. The chain joins TRBV6-5 to TRBJ2-5; 15 bases fit TRBD2. V lost 6 bases, J lost 13 bases, and 9 bases stayed unmatched. The CDR3 consists of 14 residues. Germline V gene data show CDR1 as MNHEY and CDR2 as SVGAGI.

V and J are TRBV5-1 and TRBJ2-7, with TRBD2 matching 7 bases. The CDR3 has 14 residues. The V gene end was trimmed by 4 bases and the J gene end by 5 bases; junction bases not matched to a gene: 9. Per the germline V gene, CDR1 is SGHRS and CDR2 is YFSETQ. CDR3: CASSQSLGGNEQYF. The CDR3 nucleotides read TGCGCCAGCAGCCAATCCTTGGGGGGGAACGAGCAGTACTTC.

The V and J genes are TRBV27 and TRBJ2-1, with a possible D match to TRBD2 (5 bases). Deletions cut 2 bases from V and 9 bases from J, with 5 bases between. Germline assignment: CDR1 MNHEY and CDR2 SMNVEV (reference sequence). CDR3 length: 11 amino acids. The DNA for the CDR3 is TGTGCCAGCAGTTTACGGGGTGAGCAGTTCTTC. Translated: CASSLRGEQFF.

The V call is TRBV19, the J call TRBJ1-5; 8 bases map to TRBD1. J was trimmed by 6 bases and V by 5 bases; bases with no gene match: 3. This CDR3 is 13 amino acids long. CDR1 is LNHDA, CDR2 SQIVND, per germline (reference sequence). CDR3 sequence: CASSAGGGQPQHF. DNA for the CDR3: TGTGCCAGTAGTGCAGGGGGCGGTCAGCCCCAGCATTTT.

The chain combines TRBV6-1 with TRBJ2-5, with D possibly matching TRBD2 (6 bases). Trimming took off 1 base at V and 4 bases at J, with 13 bases between the two ends. The germline V gene encodes CDR1 MNHNS and CDR2 SASEGT. This CDR3 is 15 amino acids long. The CDR3 loop is CASSEGGIVGETQYF. The CDR3 region has the DNA TGTGCCAGCAGTGAAGGCGGGATAGTTGGAGAGACCCAGTACTTC.

The chain links TRBV19 to TRBJ1-6; 10 nucleotides align to TRBD1. V shed 6 bases and J 5 bases; nucleotides not matched to a gene: 4. In germline, CDR1 is LNHDA, CDR2 SQIVND (reference sequence). The CDR3 loop spans 15 amino acids. CDR3 nucleotides: TGTGCCAGTAGCTGGGGGACAGGGGATAATTCACCCCTCCACTTT. Translated: CASSWGTGDNSPLHF. Together with reference TRBV19 and TRBJ1-6, the CDR3 gives the full variable domain: DGGITQSPKYLFRKEGQNVTLSCEQNLNHDAMYWYRQDPGQGLRLIYYSQIVNDFQKGDIAEGYSVSREKKESFPLTVTSAQKNPTAFYLCASSWGTGDNSPLHFGNGTRLTVT.

This clone was seen a single time. The J gene is TRBJ2-1, the V gene TRBV5-1, with 15 bases fitting TRBD2. Germline assignment: CDR1 SGHRS and CDR2 YFSETQ. The CDR3 length is 20 residues. The junction had 9 bases not matched to a gene; V was cut back by 2 bases and J by 0 bases. Here the CDR3 DNA reads TGCGCCAGCAGCTTCTCCGGGACTAGCGGGAGGCCTGGCTCCTACAATGAGCAGTTCTTC. This gives the protein CASSFSGTSGRPGSYNEQFF.

The chain uses TRBV6-1 and TRBJ2-4; TRBD2 matches 9 bases. The CDR3 extends over 15 amino acids. From germline, CDR1 is MNHNS and CDR2 SASEGT. With V trimmed by 1 base and J by 12 bases, 10 bases remained unmatched. The DNA for the CDR3 is TGTGCCAGCAGTGAAGGGGAGCGGGGGGTGGACAGTCAGTACTTC. It encodes CASSEGERGVDSQYF.

The rearrangement joins TRBV5-1 to TRBJ1-5, with D unclear. CDR1 is SGHRS, CDR2 YFSETQ, per germline. V was trimmed by 5 bases and J by 7 bases, leaving 10 bases between them. This CDR3 has 12 amino acids. CDR3 protein: CASSNQKQPQHF. The CDR3 DNA is TGCGCCAGCAGTAACCAGAAACAGCCCCAGCATTTT.

J is TRBJ1-2 and V is TRBV25-1; D ambiguous. Trimming left V 2 bases short and J 7 bases short, with 11 bases between. The CDR3 sequence is 13 residues long. Germline values: CDR1 MGHDK, CDR2 SYGVNS. The CDR3 DNA follows: TGTGCCAGCAGTGAAGGAGGGAGCGGTGGCTACACCTTC. Translated: CASSEGGSGGYTF.

This chain connects TRBV9 to TRBJ1-2; TRBD1 matches at 8 bases. Germline CDR1 reads SGDLS; CDR2 reads YYNGEE. After removal of 3 bases from V and 4 bases from J, the junction contained 2 bases not matched to a gene. This CDR3 is 13 amino acids long. The CDR3 sequence is CASSAQGGYGYTF. The CDR3 bases are TGTGCCAGCAGCGCACAGGGGGGCTATGGCTACACCTTC.

The rearrangement links TRBV28 to TRBJ2-7, with TRBD2 matching over 14 bases. The CDR3 totals 17 residues. The germline CDR1 and CDR2 sequences are MDHEN and SYDVKM. Trimming cost V 1 base and J 2 bases; bases outside gene matches: 4. CDR3 sequence (DNA): TGTGCCAGCAGTTTATTGGGGACTAGCGGGAGCGCCTACGAGCAGTACTTC. Protein: CASSLLGTSGSAYEQYF. Filled out from reference TRBV28 and TRBJ2-7, the complete variable domain reads DVKVTQSSRYLVKRTGEKVFLECVQDMDHENMFWYRQDPGLGLRLIYFSYDVKMKEKGDIPEGYSVSREKKERFSLILESASTNQTSMYLCASSLLGTSGSAYEQYFGPGTRLTVT.

This chain uses TRBV4-3 with TRBJ2-6, with 7 nucleotides matching TRBD2. Looked up from germline, CDR1 is LGHNA and CDR2 is YSLEER. Trimming took 0 bases from V and 2 from J; bases not matched to a gene: 7. This CDR3 region has 18 residues. In DNA, the CDR3 is TGCGCCAGCAGCCAAGATCTTCAAGCGGGGACTGGGGCCAACGTCCTGACTTTC. Protein sequence: CASSQDLQAGTGANVLTF.